This TCR beta chain emerged from a study of cytomegalovirus exposure and HLA in healthy donors. Study summary: Both the approximately 130 validation repertoires and the approximately 620 first-cohort repertoires used the same platform, as reported by a later analysis.

Study-wide results and limits: The study put some 150 TCR beta chains on its list as cytomegalovirus-associated. Rare TCR sequences dominated, though some public TCRs recurred in many donors.

Measured with immunoSEQ multiplex PCR; TCRdb has only the in-frame clones, and not every one. This table holds under 300,000 clones, about 86% found once. Concerning this clone itself: What it recognizes is unknown.

CDR1 and CDR2 (germline): SNHLY, FYNNEI. The CDR3 spans 15 residues. With 2 bases removed from V and 4 bases from J, the gap between germline ends came to 14 bases. Sequencing was done on a sample of PBMCs. The sequence derives from a woman between 18 and 30 years old in good health and CMV-seronegative. V gene TRBV2 combines with J gene TRBJ2-5; D might be TRBD1 (6 bases). The CDR3 sequence is CASSEYGTPSETQYF. As DNA, the CDR3 is TGTGCCAGCAGTGAATACGGGACACCGTCAGAGACCCAGTACTTC.